This TCR beta chain was found in a study of blood T cell repertoires in COVID-19 (dated by TCRdb to about 2020). Background on the whole study: Samples covering the acute and convalescent phases of COVID-19 were provided by collaborators in the United States, Italy and Spain. The material from the prospective study consisted of cDNA or gDNA derived from T cells, B-cell-depleted T cells, or PBMCs. The dataset comprised deeply sampled blood TCRbeta repertoires from subjects exposed to, actively infected with, or recovered from COVID-19. The sample metadata nearly always contained a de-identified subject ID, COVID-19 status, age in years and sex. Where available, HLA class I and class II types were taken from metadata supplied by the sample provider and were not determined by assay-based typing. The repertoires were made available in a free public database intended to serve as a resource for research on the immune response to SARS-CoV-2. Samples were obtained from the ongoing ImmuneRACE study (first 160 participants) and from 1,000 to 1,500 subjects provided by 6 global collaborators.

In the prospective study, participants were about 18 to 95 years old, resided in approximately 25 geographic areas of the United States, and were enrolled through a virtual design. In the prospective study, participants were assigned to cohorts based on the clinical history participants reported in a screening survey and a study questionnaire. Recovered participants in ImmuneRACE Cohort 3 were defined as having two consecutive negative NP/OP PCR tests, clearance from a healthcare professional, or resolution of symptoms. Each participant in the prospective study had whole blood, serum and a nasopharyngeal or oropharyngeal swab collected by mobile phlebotomists. Additional blood draws and questionnaires over an approximately two-month period could optionally be provided by prospective study participants. Blood samples from the prospective study were shipped frozen or at room temperature prior to DNA extraction.

TCRbeta CDR3 regions were amplified from genomic DNA by means of the immunoSEQ Assay, a bias-controlled multiplex PCR. In the authors' own workflow: Nucleated cell counts per sample were estimated from amplification of reference gene primers within the assay. Sequence reads were collapsed and filtered to measure the absolute abundance of every unique TCRbeta CDR3 rearrangement. For each sample, productive Simpson clonality was calculated as the square root of Simpson's diversity index across productive rearrangements. TCRdb took this table from immuneACCESS and kept in-frame rearrangements with V and J called. Such tables lack part of the clones; where checked against another copy, unresolved V genes explain under half of the gap, and the rest is unexplained. V, J and clone size reflect that table, while D and trimming were determined from the DNA. The sample table shows hundreds of thousands of clones, and roughly nine tenths are seen once. Of the sample, roughly 1% falls within the top ten clones.

The CDR3 numbers 15 residues from cysteine through phenylalanine. The retained sequence is limited to the CDR3, 45 bases, with the frame set at the first base. Sequences SGHNT (CDR1) and YYREEE (CDR2) are obtained from the germline V gene (reference sequence). Cut back by 2 bases and 0 bases, the V and J ends lie 11 bases apart. A single count supports this clone. This clone's antigen is unknown. Qualities for individual bases were not recorded, and no much larger clone is one base off. Points the paper makes about the study in general: The amount of clinical and demographic metadata varied by source and participant and was provided uncurated.

This TCR came from a man aged 18 to 29 who had recovered from COVID-19. Sequencing was carried out using PBMCs or T cells enriched from blood (not recorded which). The sequence is built from TRBV5-4 and TRBJ1-1, with the D gene too uncertain to name. The nucleotide sequence is given as TGTGCCAGCAGCTTTCGAGGAGGGATGAACACTGAAGCTTTCTTT. This codes for CASSFRGGMNTEAFF.